Listed below are T cell receptor beta chains from one sample, sequenced in a study of blood T cell repertoires in COVID-19. Sequenced by immunoSEQ multiplex PCR; TCRdb stores in-frame clones only, minus some. The sample shows approximately 75,000 clones, about 86% of them seen only once. The sample consisted of peripheral blood. The receptors shown here come from a man aged 80 or over with COVID-19, enrolled during active disease. Each CDR3 is given with its conserved first and last residue. Fields, in order: V gene, CDR3 protein.

>TRBV18
CASSHRTATNEKLFF
>TRBV5-4
CASSLRGGRDEQYF
>TRBV11-2
CASSFDRGLGAFF
>TRBV7-2
CASSSLERPGKYQPQHF
>TRBV6-4
CASSILAGGKETQYF
>TRBV27
CASSLPRTTNEKLFF
>TRBV7-8
CASSLLVGAGTDTQYF
>TRBV5-4
CASSGLAGGITNEQFF
>TRBV7-2
CASSLWDRSQPQHF
>TRBV6-4
CASSTRAGDTQYF
>TRBV9
CASSPSGTSGGHEQYF
>TRBV7-2
CASSLASRVNTEAFF
>TRBV11-3
CASSFRGTRGDTIYF
>TRBV6-5
CASSNNRGLAGYTF
>TRBV3-1/TRBV3-2
CASSSWTGGTQYF
>TRBV5-1
CASSLGGTANEKLFF
>TRBV6-1
CASSEAGLSSYEQYF
>TRBV19
CASSSRGQSSGNTIYF
>TRBV5-4
CASRERIQETQYF
>TRBV6-2/TRBV6-3
CASSQAHGTSGSSGANVLTF
>TRBV15
CATSRDLGNTIYF
>TRBV12-3/TRBV12-4
CASTWTGGTEAFF
>TRBV2
CASSRIPTGATGSGTF
>TRBV6-5
CASSQRGGYNEQFF
>TRBV3-1/TRBV3-2
CASSPRGNLDNEQFF
>TRBV19
CASSIQRGLNEQFF
>TRBV5-4
CASSSFTGGYGYTF
>TRBV4-3
CASSQDSRGAAFF
>TRBV23-1
CASSHQTASTDTQYF
>TRBV28
CASSYGAWNSPLHF
>TRBV5-1
CASSFGRGGELFF
>TRBV6-5
CASSTTGVWTQYF
>TRBV11-1
CASTPGLGGGYTF
>TRBV27
CASSPGGGRTSGELFF
>TRBV7-2
CASSRLGPEETQYF
>TRBV7-3
CASSHGTGGYNEQFF
>TRBV19
CASSEQGGTEAFF
>TRBV5-1
CASSGGTGNTGELFF
>TRBV7-9
CASSYGQGQIYEQYF
>TRBV15
CATRDTGLYGYTF
>TRBV5-6
CASSLRVTGGSNQPQHF
>TRBV7-2
CASSFSGGLPRNEQFF
>TRBV24-1
CATSDSTGDGYTF
>TRBV11-3
CASSFNRGGREQYF
>TRBV27
CASSETLLNSYEQYF
>TRBV5-4
CASSWGLTGDTQYF
>TRBV5-1
CASSSGFENTEAFF
>TRBV5-1
CASSLGTDGGYTF
>TRBV11-3
CASSRDRSLWSYTF
>TRBV19
CASSIDRGGEKLFF
>TRBV6-5
CASSEYRGLYGYTF
>TRBV3-1/TRBV3-2
CASSQAGTGIGNTIYF
>TRBV7-6
CASSPRDSLQETQYF
>TRBV5-1
CASSRSTSGGSYEQYF
>TRBV9
CASSVDLAGGSSTGELFF
>TRBV4-1
CASSQDLDTQYF
>TRBV12-5
CASGLVLAGGQETQYF